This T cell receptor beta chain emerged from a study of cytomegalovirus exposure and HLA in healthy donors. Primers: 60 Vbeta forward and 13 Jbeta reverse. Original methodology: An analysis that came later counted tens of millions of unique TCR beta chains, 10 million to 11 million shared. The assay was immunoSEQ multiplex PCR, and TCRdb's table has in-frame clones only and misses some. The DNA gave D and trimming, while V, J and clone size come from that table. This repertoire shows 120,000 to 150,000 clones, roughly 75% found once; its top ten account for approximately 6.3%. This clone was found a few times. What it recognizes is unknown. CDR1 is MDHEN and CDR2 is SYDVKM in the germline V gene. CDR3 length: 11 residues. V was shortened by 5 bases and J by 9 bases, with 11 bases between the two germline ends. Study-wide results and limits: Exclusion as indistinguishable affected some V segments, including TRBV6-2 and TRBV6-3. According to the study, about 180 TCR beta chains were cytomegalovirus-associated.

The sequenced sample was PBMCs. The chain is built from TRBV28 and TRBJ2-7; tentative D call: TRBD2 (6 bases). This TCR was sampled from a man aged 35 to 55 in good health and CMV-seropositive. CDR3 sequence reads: CASSPGRWQYF. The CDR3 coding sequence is TGTGCCAGCAGTCCCGGGAGATGGCAGTACTTC.